The entry below gives a single T cell receptor (beta chain) sequence along with its context. The data derive from a study of blood T cell repertoires in COVID-19. About the research overall: Specimens from acute and convalescent COVID-19 originated in the United States, Italy and Spain. The analysed material was cDNA or gDNA that came from T cells, B-cell-depleted T cells, or PBMCs.

Original analysis: Estimated nucleated cell counts came from reference gene primer amplification. The data were produced by immunoSEQ multiplex PCR, yet TCRdb's version contains in-frame clones alone and is incomplete. Clonal size and the V and J genes are those of that table, whereas D and trimming came from the DNA. The sample has tens of thousands of clones; about 86% are singletons. Germline loops: CDR1 SGHDN, CDR2 FVKESK. This CDR3 has 14 residues. V gave up 5 bases and J gave up 1 base, with 11 bases separating them. The chain joins TRBV14 to TRBJ1-1; D is ambiguous. Sequencing used peripheral blood. The receptor's source is a man aged 45-65 years with active COVID-19. This CDR3 is CASSLRASNTEAFF. CDR3 DNA sequence: TGTGCCAGCAGCTTGCGGGCCTCGAACACTGAAGCTTTCTTT.